These 12 T cell receptor beta chains were sequenced from one sample in a study of identical twins. TCRdb processed the 5' RACE reads anew with MiXCR; each CDR3 protein has one entry. Seen here are 200,000 or so distinct CDR3 sequences, less than 20% observed once, and the top ten hold 40%. The same sample was also used in a study of T cells expressing NK-cell markers.

Sequencing input: CD8+ T cells sorted from blood. These receptor sequences come from a woman younger than 35 in good health.

This clonotype came up a few times. The rearrangement links TRBV25-1 to TRBJ1-4; D call uncertain. Germline V CDR1 and CDR2: MGHDK, SYGVNS. Trimming removed 1 base from V and 8 bases from J, with 5 bases in between. CDR3 length: 12 residues. The CDR3 is CASSEFGEKLFF. Here the CDR3 DNA reads TGTGCCAGCAGTGAATTCGGGGAAAAACTGTTTTTT.

In DNA, the CDR3 is TGTGCCAGCAGTTTAGGCTTTATGGATGGCTACACCTTC. This translates into CASSLGFMDGYTF. The chain has TRBV12-3 or TRBV12-4 and TRBJ1-2; no firm D call. The CDR3 length is 13 residues. The V end lost 1 base, the J end lost 6 bases, and 9 bases lay between the germline ends.

This clonotype was seen a handful of times. The chain employs TRBV5-1 and TRBJ1-2, with TRBD1 matching 7 bases. The CDR3 consists of 13 residues. The J segment lost 3 bases and the V segment lost 5 bases, leaving 4 bases of the junction unmatched. Germline V CDR1 and CDR2: SGHRS, YFSETQ. CDR3 bases: TGCGCCAGCAGTTGGACAGGAGACTATGGCTACACCTTC. It is translated as CASSWTGDYGYTF.

This clonotype turned up a few times. V gene TRBV6-1 combines with J gene TRBJ2-3; TRBD2 matches at 11 bases. Germline trimming cut 6 bases from V and 2 bases from J; bases unmatched to any gene: 7. Germline CDR1 MNHNS, CDR2 SASEGT. This CDR3 contains 16 residues. The CDR3 here is CASSSGSGGVTDTQYF. CDR3 sequence (DNA): TGTGCCAGCAGCTCCGGTAGCGGGGGGGTCACAGATACGCAGTATTTT.

Worth noting for this clonotype: An end of the junction differs from the germline gene, which may be a read error. This chain joins TRBV2 and TRBJ1-2, with no clear D. The CDR3 sequence is 9 residues long. The germline V gene has CDR1 SNHLY and CDR2 FYNNEI. CDR3 DNA: TGTGCCAGCGGTGACGGCTACACCTTC. The encoded protein is CASGDGYTF.

This clonotype was seen only a few times. This chain uses TRBV9 with TRBJ2-1; D gene unclear. The germline gives CDR1 SGDLS, CDR2 YYNGEE. This CDR3 is built from 14 residues. V lost 4 bases and J lost 9, with 17 bases in between. The CDR3 bases are TGTGCCAGCAGCCCCCAGCCGGTGAGGACTGAGCAGTTCTTC. This translates into CASSPQPVRTEQFF. Complete variable domain (other parts from reference TRBV9 and TRBJ2-1): DSGVTQTPKHLITATGQRVTLRCSPRSGDLSVYWYQQSLDQGLQFLIQYYNGEERAKGNILERFSAQQFPDLHSELNLSSLELGDSALYFCASSPQPVRTEQFFGPGTRLTVL.

This clonotype has more than one count but fewer than ten. The V call is TRBV3-1, the J call TRBJ2-7, with 9 positions matching TRBD2. The germline V gene encodes CDR1 LGHDT and CDR2 YNNKEL (reference sequence). This CDR3 has 16 amino acids. The trim removed 7 bases at V and 2 bases at J, leaving 12 bases unmatched. The CDR3 reads CASTEGDSGSPYEQYF. The DNA of the CDR3 is TGTGCCAGCACCGAGGGGGATAGCGGGAGCCCCTACGAGCAGTACTTC.

There are a few counts of this clonotype. The chain links TRBV18 to TRBJ2-1; D is perhaps TRBD1 (6 bases). V gave up 4 bases and J gave up 7 bases, with 20 bases separating them. There are 16 residues in the CDR3. CDR1 is KGHSH, CDR2 LQKENI, per germline. The CDR3 DNA follows: TGTGCCAGCTCACTAACAGGGCCCCCTTTTTGGAATGAGCAGTTCTTC. It is translated as CASSLTGPPFWNEQFF. The full variable domain, its missing parts supplied by reference TRBV18 and TRBJ2-1, is NAGVMQNPRHLVRRRGQEARLRCSPMKGHSHVYWYRQLPEEGLKFMVYLQKENIIDESGMPKERFSAEFPKEGPSILRIQQVVRGDSAAYFCASSLTGPPFWNEQFFGPGTRLTVL.

The count of this clonotype is one. Mismatch with germline at one junction end may stem from a read error. The rearrangement joins TRBV7-6 to TRBJ2-3; D is perhaps TRBD1 (6 bases). Germline CDR1 and CDR2: SGHVS and FNYEAQ. The CDR3 runs to 16 residues. This CDR3 is CASSSKQGPSTDSQYF. The CDR3 coding sequence is TGTGCCAGCAGCTCCAAGCAGGGGCCGAGCACAGATTCGCAGTATTTT.

This clonotype was counted between two and nine times. The genes are TRBV11-3 and TRBJ1-1; 7 nucleotides align to TRBD1. This CDR3 is built from 16 residues. Trimming removed 4 bases from V and 0 bases from J; junction bases left unmatched: 8. Germline lookup yields CDR1 SGHNT and CDR2 YENEEA. The CDR3, as DNA: TGTGCCAGCAGCTCAGGAACCGGGACAGTGAACACTGAAGCTTTCTTT. This encodes CASSSGTGTVNTEAFF.

In its sample, this clonotype was seen a few times. The chain uses TRBV10-3 and TRBJ1-2; 12 bases are shared with TRBD1. There are 14 residues in the CDR3. The germline CDR1 and CDR2 sequences are ENHRY and SYGVKD. The junction had 4 bases not matched to a gene; V was cut back by 5 bases and J by 6 bases. In DNA, the CDR3 is TGTGCCATCAGTCCCGGGACAGGGGGCGATGGCTACACCTTC. Its protein product is CAISPGTGGDGYTF.

This clonotype was detected ten times or more. The chain links TRBV5-6 to TRBJ1-1; D gene uncertain. V lost 4 bases and J lost 6, with 10 bases in between. The CDR3 is made up of 12 amino acids. Germline V gene lookup returns CDR1 SGHDT and CDR2 YYEEEE. As DNA, the CDR3 is TGTGCCAGCAGCGAGGGTTACGCTGAAGCTTTCTTT. This codes for CASSEGYAEAFF.